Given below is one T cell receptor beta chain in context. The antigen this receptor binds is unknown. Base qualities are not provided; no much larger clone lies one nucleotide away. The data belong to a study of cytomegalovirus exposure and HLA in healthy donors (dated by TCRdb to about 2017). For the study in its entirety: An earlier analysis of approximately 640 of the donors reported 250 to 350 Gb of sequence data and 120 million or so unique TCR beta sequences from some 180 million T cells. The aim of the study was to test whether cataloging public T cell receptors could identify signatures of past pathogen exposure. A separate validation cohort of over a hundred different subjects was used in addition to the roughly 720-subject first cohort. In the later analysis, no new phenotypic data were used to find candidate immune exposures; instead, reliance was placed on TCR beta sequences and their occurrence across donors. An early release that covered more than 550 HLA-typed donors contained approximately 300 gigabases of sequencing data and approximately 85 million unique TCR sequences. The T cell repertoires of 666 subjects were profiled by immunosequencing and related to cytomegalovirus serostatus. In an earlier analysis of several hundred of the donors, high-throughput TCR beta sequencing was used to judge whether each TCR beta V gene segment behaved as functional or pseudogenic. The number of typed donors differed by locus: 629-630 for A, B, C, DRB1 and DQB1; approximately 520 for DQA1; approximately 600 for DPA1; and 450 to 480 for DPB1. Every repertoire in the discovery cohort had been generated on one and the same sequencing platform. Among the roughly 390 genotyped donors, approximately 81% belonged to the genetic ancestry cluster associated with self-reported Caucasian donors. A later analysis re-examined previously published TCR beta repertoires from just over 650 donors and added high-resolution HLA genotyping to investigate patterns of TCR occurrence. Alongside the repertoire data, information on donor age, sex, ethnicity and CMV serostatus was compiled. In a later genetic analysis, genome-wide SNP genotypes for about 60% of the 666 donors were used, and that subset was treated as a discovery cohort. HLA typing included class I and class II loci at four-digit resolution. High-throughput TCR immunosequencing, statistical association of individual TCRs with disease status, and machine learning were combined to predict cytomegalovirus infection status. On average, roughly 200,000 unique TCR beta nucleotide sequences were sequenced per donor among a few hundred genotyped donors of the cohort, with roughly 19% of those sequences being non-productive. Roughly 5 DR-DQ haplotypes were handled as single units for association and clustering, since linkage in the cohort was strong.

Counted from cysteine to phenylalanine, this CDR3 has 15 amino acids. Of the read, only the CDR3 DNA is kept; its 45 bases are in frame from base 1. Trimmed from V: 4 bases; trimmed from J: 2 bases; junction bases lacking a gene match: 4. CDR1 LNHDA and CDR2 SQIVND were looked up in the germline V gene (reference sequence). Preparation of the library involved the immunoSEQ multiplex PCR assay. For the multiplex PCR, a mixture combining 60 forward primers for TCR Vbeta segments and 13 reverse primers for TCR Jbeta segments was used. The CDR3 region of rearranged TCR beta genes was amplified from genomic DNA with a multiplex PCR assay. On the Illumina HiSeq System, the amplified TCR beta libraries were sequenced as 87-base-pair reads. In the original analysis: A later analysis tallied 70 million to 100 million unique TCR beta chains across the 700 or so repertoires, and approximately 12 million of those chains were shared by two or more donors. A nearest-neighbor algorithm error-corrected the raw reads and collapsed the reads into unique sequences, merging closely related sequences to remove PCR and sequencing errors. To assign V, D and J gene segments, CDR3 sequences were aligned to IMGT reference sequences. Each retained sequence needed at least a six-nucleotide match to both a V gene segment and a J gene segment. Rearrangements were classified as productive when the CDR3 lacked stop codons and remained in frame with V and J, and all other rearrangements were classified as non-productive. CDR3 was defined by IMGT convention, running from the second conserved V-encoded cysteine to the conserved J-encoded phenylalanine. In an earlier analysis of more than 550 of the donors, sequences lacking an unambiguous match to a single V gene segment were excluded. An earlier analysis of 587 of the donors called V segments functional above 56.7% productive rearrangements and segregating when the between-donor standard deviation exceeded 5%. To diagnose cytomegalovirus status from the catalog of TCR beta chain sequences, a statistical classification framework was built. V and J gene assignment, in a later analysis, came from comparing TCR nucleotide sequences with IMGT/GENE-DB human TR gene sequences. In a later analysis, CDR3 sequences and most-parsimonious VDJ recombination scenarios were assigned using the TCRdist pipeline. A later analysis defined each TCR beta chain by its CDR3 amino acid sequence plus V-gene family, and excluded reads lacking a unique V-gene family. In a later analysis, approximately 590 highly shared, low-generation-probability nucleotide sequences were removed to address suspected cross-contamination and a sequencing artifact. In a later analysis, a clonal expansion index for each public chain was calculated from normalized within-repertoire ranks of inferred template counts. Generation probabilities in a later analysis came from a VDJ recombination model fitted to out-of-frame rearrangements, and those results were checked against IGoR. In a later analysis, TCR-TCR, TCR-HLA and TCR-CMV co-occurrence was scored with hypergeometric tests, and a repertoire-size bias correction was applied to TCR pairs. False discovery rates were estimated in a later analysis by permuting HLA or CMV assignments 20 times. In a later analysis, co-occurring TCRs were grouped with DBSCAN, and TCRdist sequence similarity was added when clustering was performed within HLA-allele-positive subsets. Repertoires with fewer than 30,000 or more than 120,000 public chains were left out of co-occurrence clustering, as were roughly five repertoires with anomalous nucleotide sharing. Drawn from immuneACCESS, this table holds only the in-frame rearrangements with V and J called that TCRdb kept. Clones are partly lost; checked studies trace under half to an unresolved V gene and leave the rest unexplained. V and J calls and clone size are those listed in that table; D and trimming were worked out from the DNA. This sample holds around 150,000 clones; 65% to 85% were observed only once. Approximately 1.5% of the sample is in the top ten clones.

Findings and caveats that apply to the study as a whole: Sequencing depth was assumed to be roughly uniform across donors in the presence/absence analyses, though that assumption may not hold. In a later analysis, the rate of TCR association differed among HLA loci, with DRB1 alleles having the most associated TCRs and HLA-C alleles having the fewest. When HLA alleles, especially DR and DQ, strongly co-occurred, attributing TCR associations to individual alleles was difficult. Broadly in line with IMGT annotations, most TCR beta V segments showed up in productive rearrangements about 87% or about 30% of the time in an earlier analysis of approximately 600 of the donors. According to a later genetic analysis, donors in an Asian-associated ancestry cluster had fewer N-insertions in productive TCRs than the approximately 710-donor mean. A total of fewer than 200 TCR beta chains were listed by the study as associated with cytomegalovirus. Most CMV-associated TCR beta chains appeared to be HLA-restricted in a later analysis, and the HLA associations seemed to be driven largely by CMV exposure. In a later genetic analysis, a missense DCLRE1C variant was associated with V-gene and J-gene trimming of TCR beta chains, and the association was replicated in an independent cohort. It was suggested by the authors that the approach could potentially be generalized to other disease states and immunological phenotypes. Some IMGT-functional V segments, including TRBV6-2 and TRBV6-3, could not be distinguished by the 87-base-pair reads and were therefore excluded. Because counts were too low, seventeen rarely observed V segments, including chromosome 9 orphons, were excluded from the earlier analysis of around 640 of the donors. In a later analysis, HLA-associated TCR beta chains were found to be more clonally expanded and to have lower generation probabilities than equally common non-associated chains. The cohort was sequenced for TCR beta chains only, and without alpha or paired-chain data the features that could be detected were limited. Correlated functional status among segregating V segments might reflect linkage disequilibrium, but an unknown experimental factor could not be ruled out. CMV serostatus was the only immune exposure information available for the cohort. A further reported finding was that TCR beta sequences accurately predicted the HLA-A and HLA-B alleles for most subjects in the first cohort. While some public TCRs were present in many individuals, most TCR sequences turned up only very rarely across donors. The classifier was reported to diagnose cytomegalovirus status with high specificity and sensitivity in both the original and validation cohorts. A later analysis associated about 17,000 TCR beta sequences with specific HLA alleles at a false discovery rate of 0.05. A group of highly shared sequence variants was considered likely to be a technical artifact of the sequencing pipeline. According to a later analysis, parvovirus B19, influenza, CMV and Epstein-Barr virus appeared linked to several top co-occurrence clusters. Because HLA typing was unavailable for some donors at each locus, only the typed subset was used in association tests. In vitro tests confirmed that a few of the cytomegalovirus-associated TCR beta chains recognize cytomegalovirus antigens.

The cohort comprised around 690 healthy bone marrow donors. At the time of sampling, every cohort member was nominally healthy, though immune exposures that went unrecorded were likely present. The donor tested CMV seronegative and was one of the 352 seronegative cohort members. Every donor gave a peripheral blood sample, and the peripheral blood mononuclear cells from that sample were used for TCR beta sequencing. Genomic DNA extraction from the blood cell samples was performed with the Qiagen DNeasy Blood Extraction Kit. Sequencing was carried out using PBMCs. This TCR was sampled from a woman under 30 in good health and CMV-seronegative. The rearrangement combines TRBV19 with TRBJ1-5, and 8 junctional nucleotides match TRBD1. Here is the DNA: TGTGCCAGTAGTACAACAGGGGGTGGCAATCAGCCCCAGCATTTT. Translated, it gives CASSTTGGGNQPQHF.